The rows below give T cell receptor beta chains drawn from one sample of a study of graft-versus-host responses after intestinal transplantation. Repertoires were generated with immunoSEQ multiplex PCR, while TCRdb's copy carries only in-frame clones and drops some. The repertoire holds 40,000 to 45,000 clones, with around 96% as singletons. Their cognate antigens are unknown. The material was unstimulated CD8+ T cells sorted from spleen or lymph node cells, obtained before transplant. The receptor set was obtained from a human donor who was the organ donor for an intestinal transplant. Each CDR3 is given without its conserved first and last residue. Each record gives: V gene, clone size, J gene, D gene, CDR3 protein. A D gene is named only where the DNA matches it firmly. The size field is filled for only some rows; it gives once, few, many or a size class.

TRBV7-9	NA	TRBJ2-5	NA	ASSLLGGRETQY
TRBV4-3	once	TRBJ1-1	NA	ASSTWGEDMNTEAF
TRBV7-3	NA	TRBJ1-6	NA	ASSLTGQSPLH
TRBV19	NA	TRBJ2-2	NA	ARSRGTSQDTGELF
TRBV27	NA	TRBJ2-3	NA	ASSELVPQGPTDTQY
TRBV9	NA	TRBJ2-7	TRBD2	ASSVGGIEAYEQY
TRBV27	NA	TRBJ2-7	TRBD2	ASRSGGAGEQY
TRBV29-1	NA	TRBJ2-2	NA	SVGDRSNTGELF
TRBV2	NA	TRBJ2-1	NA	ASSDQTFSYNEQF
TRBV27	NA	TRBJ1-5	NA	ASSLGGAQPQH
TRBV10-3	NA	TRBJ2-5	TRBD1	AISGDRQETQY
TRBV7-9	NA	TRBJ2-3	TRBD2	ASSSRLGGGADTQY
TRBV29-1	NA	TRBJ1-2	NA	SVASPYGYT
TRBV7-3	NA	TRBJ1-5	NA	ASSPKKSEARFMNQPQH
TRBV11-2	NA	TRBJ1-6	TRBD1	ASSEQGAKNSPLH
TRBV4-3	NA	TRBJ2-1	NA	ASSPTVGNEQF
TRBV4-3	NA	TRBJ2-3	NA	ASSQEVHGAAVRTQY
TRBV6-5	NA	TRBJ1-6	NA	ASSLTASSYNSPLH
TRBV5-6	NA	TRBJ2-5	TRBD1	ASSSYRGVKETQY
TRBV2	NA	TRBJ2-1	TRBD2	ASSEASGANYNEQF
TRBV6-1	NA	TRBJ2-5	NA	ASSEETQY
TRBV11-1	NA	TRBJ2-1	TRBD2	ASSSYSGGQF
TRBV7-6	NA	TRBJ2-1	TRBD2	ASSRDWVFSGALYNEQF
TRBV7-2	NA	TRBJ1-1	NA	ASSYPGAANTEAF
TRBV5-1	NA	TRBJ2-2	NA	ASSLLGMGELF
TRBV7-6	NA	TRBJ2-7	NA	ASRWRKNYEQY
TRBV27	NA	TRBJ2-5	NA	ARSPPYGRETQY
TRBV6-1	NA	TRBJ2-1	TRBD2	ASSEAAQLAEF